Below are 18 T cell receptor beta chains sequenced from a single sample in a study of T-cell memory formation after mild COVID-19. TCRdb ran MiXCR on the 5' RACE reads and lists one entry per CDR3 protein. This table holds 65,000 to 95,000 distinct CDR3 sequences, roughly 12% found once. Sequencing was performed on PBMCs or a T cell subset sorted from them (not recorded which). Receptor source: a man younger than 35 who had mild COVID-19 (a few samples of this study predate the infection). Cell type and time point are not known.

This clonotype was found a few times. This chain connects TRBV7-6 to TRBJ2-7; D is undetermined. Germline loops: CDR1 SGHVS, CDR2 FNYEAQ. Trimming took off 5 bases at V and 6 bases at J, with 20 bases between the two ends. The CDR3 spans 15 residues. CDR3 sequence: CASSPLRLYAGEQYF. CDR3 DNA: TGTGCCAGCAGCCCCCTGCGGCTTTACGCCGGCGAGCAGTACTTC.

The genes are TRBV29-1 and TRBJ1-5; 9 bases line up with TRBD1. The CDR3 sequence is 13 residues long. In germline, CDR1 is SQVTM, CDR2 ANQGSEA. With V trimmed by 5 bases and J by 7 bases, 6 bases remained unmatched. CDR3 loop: CSVWDREEQPQHF. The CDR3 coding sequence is TGCAGCGTTTGGGACAGGGAGGAACAGCCCCAGCATTTT.

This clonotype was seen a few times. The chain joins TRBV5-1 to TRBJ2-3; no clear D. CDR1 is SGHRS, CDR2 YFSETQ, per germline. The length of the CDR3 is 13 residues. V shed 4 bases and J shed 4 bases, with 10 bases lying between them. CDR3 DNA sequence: TGCGCCAGCAGCGGGGAAAGCGCAGATACGCAGTATTTT. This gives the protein CASSGESADTQYF.

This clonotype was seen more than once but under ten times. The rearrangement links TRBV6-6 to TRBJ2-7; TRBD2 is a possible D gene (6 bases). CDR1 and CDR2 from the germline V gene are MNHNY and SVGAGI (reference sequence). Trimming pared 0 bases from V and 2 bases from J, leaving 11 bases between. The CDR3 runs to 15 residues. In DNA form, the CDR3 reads TGTGCCAGCAGTTACTCTGGGACTGCAGCCTACGAGCAGTACGTC. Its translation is CASSYSGTAAYEQYV.

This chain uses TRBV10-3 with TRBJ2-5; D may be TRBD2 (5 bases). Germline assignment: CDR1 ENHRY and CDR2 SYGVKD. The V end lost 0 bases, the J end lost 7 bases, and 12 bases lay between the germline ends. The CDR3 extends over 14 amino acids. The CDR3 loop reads CAISESGAAGTQYF. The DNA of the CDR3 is TGTGCCATCAGTGAGTCGGGAGCGGCGGGGACCCAGTACTTC.

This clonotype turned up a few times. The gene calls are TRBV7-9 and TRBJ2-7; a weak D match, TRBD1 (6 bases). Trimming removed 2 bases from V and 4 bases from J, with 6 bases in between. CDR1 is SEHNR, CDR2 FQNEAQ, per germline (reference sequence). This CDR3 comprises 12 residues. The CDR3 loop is CASSLQGYEQYF. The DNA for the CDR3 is TGTGCCAGCAGCTTACAGGGGTACGAGCAGTACTTC.

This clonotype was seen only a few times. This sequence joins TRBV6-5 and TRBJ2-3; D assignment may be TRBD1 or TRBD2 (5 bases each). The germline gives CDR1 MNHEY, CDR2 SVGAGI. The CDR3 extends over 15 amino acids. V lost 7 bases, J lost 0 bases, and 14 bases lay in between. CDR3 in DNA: TGTGCCAGCAAACCCGGGACGGCTAGCACAGATACGCAGTATTTT. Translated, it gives CASKPGTASTDTQYF.

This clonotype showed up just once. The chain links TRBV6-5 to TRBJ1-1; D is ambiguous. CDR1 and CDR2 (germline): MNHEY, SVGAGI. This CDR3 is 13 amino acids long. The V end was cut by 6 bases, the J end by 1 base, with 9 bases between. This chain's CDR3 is CASSPLGNTEAFF. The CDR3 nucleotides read TGTGCCAGCAGCCCCTTGGGGAACACTGAAGCTTTCTTT.

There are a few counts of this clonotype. CDR3 DNA sequence: TGTGCCAGCAGTTTCGGAGGGGTGAACACTGAAGCTTTCTTT. It translates to CASSFGGVNTEAFF. This rearrangement joins TRBV12-3 or TRBV12-4 to TRBJ1-1, with a weak D call TRBD1 (5 bases). The CDR3 contains 14 residues. Trimming pared 3 bases from V and 0 bases from J, leaving 8 bases between.

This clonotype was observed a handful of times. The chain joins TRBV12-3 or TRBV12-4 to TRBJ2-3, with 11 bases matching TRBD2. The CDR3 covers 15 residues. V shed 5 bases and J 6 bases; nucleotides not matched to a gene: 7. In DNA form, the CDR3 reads TGTGCCAGCAGTCAACTAGCGGGGGAGACCGATACGCAGTATTTT. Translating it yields CASSQLAGETDTQYF.

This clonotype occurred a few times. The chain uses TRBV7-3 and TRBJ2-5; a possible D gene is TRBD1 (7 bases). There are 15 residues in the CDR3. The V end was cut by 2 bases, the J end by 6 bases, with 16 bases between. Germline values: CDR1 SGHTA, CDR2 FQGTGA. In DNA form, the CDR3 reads TGTGCCAGCAGCTTAGTAGGGGGCGCGGGGAAGACCCAGTACTTC. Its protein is CASSLVGGAGKTQYF.

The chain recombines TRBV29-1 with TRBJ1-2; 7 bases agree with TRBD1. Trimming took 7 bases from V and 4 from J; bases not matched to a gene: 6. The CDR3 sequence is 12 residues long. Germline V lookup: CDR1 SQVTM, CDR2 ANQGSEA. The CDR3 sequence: CSARQGVYGYTF. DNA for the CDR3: TGCAGCGCAAGACAGGGCGTCTATGGCTACACCTTC. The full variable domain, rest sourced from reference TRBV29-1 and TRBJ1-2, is SAVISQKPSRDICQRGTSLTIQCQVDSQVTMMFWYRQQPGQSLTLIATANQGSEATYESGFVIDKFPISRPNLTFSTLTVSNMSPEDSSIYLCSARQGVYGYTFGSGTRLTVV.

Here the CDR3 reads CASGASLAKNIQYF. CDR3 DNA: TGTGCCAGCGGGGCGAGCCTAGCCAAAAACATTCAGTACTTC. The chain joins TRBV7-9 to TRBJ2-4; D might be TRBD1 (5 bases). Germline V gives CDR1 SEHNR, CDR2 FQNEAQ (reference sequence). V was pared by 8 bases and J by 0 bases, with 11 bases between. CDR3 length equals 14 residues.

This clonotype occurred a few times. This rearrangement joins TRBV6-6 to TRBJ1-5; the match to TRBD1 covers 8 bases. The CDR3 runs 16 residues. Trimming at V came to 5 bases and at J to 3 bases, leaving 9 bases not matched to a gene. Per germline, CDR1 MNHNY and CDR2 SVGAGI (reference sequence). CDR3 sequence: CASSDPGQVNNQPQHF. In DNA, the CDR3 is TGTGCCAGCAGTGACCCGGGACAGGTCAACAATCAGCCCCAGCATTTT.

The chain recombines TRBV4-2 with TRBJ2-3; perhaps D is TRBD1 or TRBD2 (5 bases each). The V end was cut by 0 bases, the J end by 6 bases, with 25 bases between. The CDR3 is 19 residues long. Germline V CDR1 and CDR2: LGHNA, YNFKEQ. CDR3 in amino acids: CASSQDFRGRPSHSDTQYF. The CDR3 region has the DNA TGTGCCAGCAGCCAAGATTTTCGGGGACGACCATCCCATTCCGATACGCAGTATTTT.

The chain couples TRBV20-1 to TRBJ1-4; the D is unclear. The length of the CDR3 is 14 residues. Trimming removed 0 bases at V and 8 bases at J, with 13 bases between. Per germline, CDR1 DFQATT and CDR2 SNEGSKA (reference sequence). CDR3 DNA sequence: TGCAGTGCTAGAGATGGGATCGAGGTGGAAAAACTGTTTTTT. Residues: CSARDGIEVEKLFF.

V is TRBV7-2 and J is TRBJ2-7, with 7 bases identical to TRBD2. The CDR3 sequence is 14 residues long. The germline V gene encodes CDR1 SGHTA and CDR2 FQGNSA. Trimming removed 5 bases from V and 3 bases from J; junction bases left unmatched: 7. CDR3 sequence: CASSRAGKYYEQYF. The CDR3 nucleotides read TGTGCCAGCAGCCGAGCGGGGAAGTACTACGAGCAGTACTTC.

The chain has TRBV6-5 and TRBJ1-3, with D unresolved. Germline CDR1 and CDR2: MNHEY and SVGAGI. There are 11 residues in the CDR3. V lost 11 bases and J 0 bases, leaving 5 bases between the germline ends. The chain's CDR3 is CAAGSGNTIYF. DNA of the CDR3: TGTGCCGCGGGCTCTGGAAACACCATATATTTT.